What follows are 20 T cell receptor beta chains derived from one specimen sequenced in a study of T cell repertoires in cytomegalovirus infection. A single record per CDR3 protein comes from TCRdb applying MiXCR to the reads. The sample records more than 500,000 distinct CDR3 sequences, about 17% being singletons. Source material: CD8+ T cells from PBMCs. Receptors originate from a human donor in good health (CMV status not recorded). Some clones in this sample may be carry-over from other donors' samples.

This clonotype was counted a few times. The V call is TRBV6-8, the J call TRBJ1-2; D uncertain. Germline V gene data show CDR1 as MNHGY and CDR2 as SAAAGT. This CDR3 comprises 13 residues. The ends were cut back, 6 bases at V and 3 bases at J, with 11 bases in the middle. The CDR3 here is CASRAPGDYGYTF. The CDR3 DNA is TGTGCCAGCAGGGCTCCGGGAGACTATGGCTACACCTTC.

This clonotype has at least ten counts. The chain recombines TRBV11-2 with TRBJ1-4; 9 nucleotides align to TRBD1. The CDR3 consists of 17 residues. J gave up 1 base and V 5 bases, and 8 bases lay outside the gene matches. CDR1 SGHAT and CDR2 FQNNGV come from the germline V gene. Written as DNA, the CDR3 is TGTGCCAGCAGCCCGGAGGGACAGGGAGAAACTAATGAAAAACTGTTTTTT. The encoded protein is CASSPEGQGETNEKLFF.

This clonotype was found a few times. CDR3 sequence: CASSSTGIHEQYF. DNA of the CDR3: TGCGCCAGCAGCTCTACAGGGATCCACGAGCAGTACTTC. The genes are TRBV5-1 and TRBJ2-7; TRBD1 is a possible D gene (6 bases). Germline loops: CDR1 SGHRS, CDR2 YFSETQ. Trimming left V 3 bases short and J 5 bases short, with 12 bases between. CDR3 size: 13 residues.

This clonotype has ten or more counts. The CDR3 DNA is TGTGCCAGCGGGTACAGGGGGCTTGACGGGGAGCTGTTTTTT. Translating it yields CASGYRGLDGELFF. The rearrangement uses TRBV7-8 and TRBJ2-2, with 9 bases lining up with TRBD1. J lost 7 bases, V lost 8 bases, and 8 bases had no gene match. This CDR3 comprises 14 residues. Germline values: CDR1 SGHVS, CDR2 FQNEAQ.

V is TRBV14 and J is TRBJ1-1, with a possible D match to TRBD1 (5 bases). V was pared by 0 bases and J by 3 bases, with 14 bases between. CDR3 length: 16 amino acids. Germline CDR1 and CDR2: SGHDN and FVKESK. The chain's CDR3 is CASSQEGGGLYTEAFF. As DNA, the CDR3 is TGTGCCAGCAGCCAAGAGGGGGGGGGTTTGTACACTGAAGCTTTCTTT. Complete variable domain (other parts from reference TRBV14 and TRBJ1-1): EAGVTQFPSHSVIEKGQTVTLRCDPISGHDNLYWYRRVMGKEIKFLLHFVKESKQDESGMPNNRFLAERTGGTYSTLKVQPAELEDSGVYFCASSQEGGGLYTEAFFGQGTRLTVV.

In regard to this clonotype: The junction departs from germline at one end; a sequencing error may be responsible. DNA for the CDR3: TGTGCCAACAGCCACGGGACAGGGGGCGTGGAAAAACTGTTTTTT. Translating it yields CANSHGTGGVEKLFF. This chain joins TRBV3-1 and TRBJ1-4; 12 bases are a match to TRBD1. The germline V gene encodes CDR1 LGHDT and CDR2 YNNKEL (reference sequence). CDR3 size: 15 residues. The full variable domain, its missing parts supplied by reference TRBV3-1 and TRBJ1-4, is DTAVSQTPKYLVTQMGNDKSIKCEQNLGHDTMYWYKQDSKKFLKIMFSYNNKELIINETVPNRFSPKSPDKAHLNLHINSLELGDSAVYFCANSHGTGGVEKLFFGSGTQLSVL.

V is TRBV28 and J is TRBJ1-2, with D unclear. The CDR3 totals 14 residues. Per germline, CDR1 MDHEN and CDR2 SYDVKM. V lost 3 bases to trimming and J lost 6 bases, with 14 bases between them. The CDR3 nucleotides are TGTGCCAGCAGTTTTCCCCCCCGTCGAGATGGCTACACCTTC. Protein product: CASSFPPRRDGYTF.

This clonotype was observed at least ten times. This chain connects TRBV18 to TRBJ2-1; D is uncertain. Germline lookup yields CDR1 KGHSH and CDR2 LQKENI. The CDR3 is made up of 15 amino acids. V lost 2 bases and J lost 2, with 10 bases in between. CDR3 protein: CASSPGVAPYNEQFF. CDR3 DNA: TGTGCCAGCTCACCAGGGGTTGCTCCCTACAATGAGCAGTTCTTC. The whole variable domain, remainder taken from reference TRBV18 and TRBJ2-1, is NAGVMQNPRHLVRRRGQEARLRCSPMKGHSHVYWYRQLPEEGLKFMVYLQKENIIDESGMPKERFSAEFPKEGPSILRIQQVVRGDSAAYFCASSPGVAPYNEQFFGPGTRLTVL.

This clonotype was seen at least ten times. The V gene is TRBV11-3, the J gene TRBJ2-1; the match to TRBD2 covers 8 bases. The V and J ends lost 1 base and 2 bases, in that order; junction bases with no gene match: 7. The CDR3 consists of 17 residues. Germline lookup yields CDR1 SGHNT and CDR2 YENEEA. The CDR3 protein is CASSLVPGGGTYNEQFF. CDR3 nucleotides: TGTGCCAGCAGCTTAGTACCCGGCGGGGGGACCTACAATGAGCAGTTCTTC.

This clonotype was picked up a small number of times. The CDR3 bases are TGTGCCAGTCGCACGTCCGGGACAGGGTACAATGAGCAGTTCTTC. This gives the protein CASRTSGTGYNEQFF. The chain has TRBV19 and TRBJ2-1; 9 bases align to TRBD1. V trimming: 8 bases; J trimming: 4 bases; junction bases outside the gene matches: 9. The CDR3 runs to 15 residues. Per germline, CDR1 LNHDA and CDR2 SQIVND (reference sequence).

Ten or more counts support this clonotype. The rearrangement uses TRBV4-1 and TRBJ2-6, with TRBD1 identical over 7 bases. Germline V CDR1 and CDR2: MGHRA, YSYEKL. The CDR3 runs 17 residues. Trimming cost V 4 bases and J 1 base; bases outside gene matches: 7. The CDR3 sequence: CASSRGTASSGANVLTF. CDR3 DNA sequence: TGCGCCAGCAGCCGGGGGACAGCCTCATCTGGGGCCAACGTCCTGACTTTC.

This clonotype came up many times. V gene TRBV6-1 combines with J gene TRBJ1-5; 7 nucleotides align to TRBD1. With 0 bases clipped from V and 5 bases from J, the junction kept 4 bases outside the gene matches. CDR1 and CDR2 (germline): MNHNS, SASEGT. This CDR3 region has 15 residues. The CDR3 DNA reads TGTGCCAGCAGTGAAGCTCCCAGGGGGGATCAGCCCCAGCATTTT. Encoded protein: CASSEAPRGDQPQHF.

This clonotype was counted only a few times. This chain connects TRBV4-1 to TRBJ1-1; 7 bases are a match to TRBD1. The CDR3 loop spans 15 amino acids. CDR1 is MGHRA and CDR2 is YSYEKL in the germline V gene. The V gene end was trimmed by 2 bases and the J gene end by 1 base; junction bases not matched to a gene: 4. The CDR3, as DNA: TGCGCCAGCAGCCAACTATACAGGGGGAACACTGAAGCTTTCTTT. This encodes CASSQLYRGNTEAFF.

In its sample, this clonotype was seen a few times. The J gene is TRBJ1-1, the V gene TRBV12-3 or TRBV12-4; D not certain. The V end lost 3 bases, the J end lost 8 bases, and 10 bases lay between the germline ends. The CDR3 contains 12 residues. CDR3 DNA: TGTGCCAGCAGTTTCAGTCTAAGAGAAGCTTTCTTT. Translation gives CASSFSLREAFF.

Of note for this clonotype: A read error is possible here, since a much larger clone lies one base away. The chain employs TRBV12-3 or TRBV12-4 and TRBJ2-3, with D hard to call. V was cut by 1 base and J by 5 bases, with 10 bases left in between. The CDR3 sequence is 14 residues long. The CDR3 DNA reads as TGTGCCAGCAGTTTAGAGTGGCCAAGAGATACGCAGTATTTT. Translating gives CASSLEWPRDTQYF.

The chain combines TRBV27 with TRBJ1-1; the match to TRBD1 covers 9 bases. The V gene's germline CDR1 is MNHEY and CDR2 SMNVEV (reference sequence). Trimming cost V 9 bases and J 4 bases; bases outside gene matches: 6. The CDR3 totals 13 residues. CDR3 in amino acids: CASKQGASTEAFF. The CDR3 bases are TGTGCCAGTAAACAGGGGGCAAGCACTGAAGCTTTCTTT.

This clonotype occurred a few times. This chain connects TRBV20-1 to TRBJ1-5, with D perhaps TRBD1 (6 bases). CDR3 length equals 14 residues. Trimming stripped 1 base from V and 5 bases from J, with 12 bases between. Germline V CDR1 and CDR2: DFQATT, SNEGSKA (reference sequence). The CDR3 bases are TGCAGTGCTAGAGGTCTGGACAGTGATCAGCCCCAGCATTTT. As protein: CSARGLDSDQPQHF.

This clonotype was recorded many times. V and J are TRBV7-9 and TRBJ2-4, with unresolved D. This CDR3 region has 13 residues. CDR1 and CDR2 (germline): SEHNR, FQNEAQ (reference sequence). V was cut by 3 bases and J by 7 bases, with 10 bases left in between. The DNA of the CDR3 is TGTGCCAGCAGCTTGTCGAACGAGAACATTCAGTACTTC. Its translation: CASSLSNENIQYF.

This clonotype was seen repeatedly, ten times or more. The CDR3 coding sequence is TGTGCCAGCAGCTTGGTAGCGGACTACACCGGGGAGCTGTTTTTT. Its translation: CASSLVADYTGELFF. The chain couples TRBV7-9 to TRBJ2-2, with D perhaps matching TRBD2 (6 bases). V was shortened by 3 bases and J by 3 bases, with 11 bases between the two germline ends. Germline CDR1 SEHNR, CDR2 FQNEAQ (reference sequence). This CDR3 is 15 amino acids long. Based on the CDR3 plus reference TRBV7-9 and TRBJ2-2, the full variable domain is DTGVSQNPRHKITKRGQNVTFRCDPISEHNRLYWYRQTLGQGPEFLTYFQNEAQLEKSRLLSDRFSAERPKGSFSTLEIQRTEQGDSAMYLCASSLVADYTGELFFGEGSRLTVL.

The CDR3 reads CASSPKVGAREQYF. The CDR3 DNA reads TGTGCCAGCAGCCCGAAGGTCGGGGCGAGAGAGCAGTACTTC. The V and J genes are TRBV9 and TRBJ2-7; D might be TRBD1 or TRBD2, each matching 5 bases. The CDR3 totals 14 residues. Looked up from germline, CDR1 is SGDLS and CDR2 is YYNGEE. V was trimmed by 4 bases and J by 7 bases, leaving 18 bases between them. Full variable domain (rest looked up from reference TRBV9 and TRBJ2-7): DSGVTQTPKHLITATGQRVTLRCSPRSGDLSVYWYQQSLDQGLQFLIQYYNGEERAKGNILERFSAQQFPDLHSELNLSSLELGDSALYFCASSPKVGAREQYFGPGTRLTVT.